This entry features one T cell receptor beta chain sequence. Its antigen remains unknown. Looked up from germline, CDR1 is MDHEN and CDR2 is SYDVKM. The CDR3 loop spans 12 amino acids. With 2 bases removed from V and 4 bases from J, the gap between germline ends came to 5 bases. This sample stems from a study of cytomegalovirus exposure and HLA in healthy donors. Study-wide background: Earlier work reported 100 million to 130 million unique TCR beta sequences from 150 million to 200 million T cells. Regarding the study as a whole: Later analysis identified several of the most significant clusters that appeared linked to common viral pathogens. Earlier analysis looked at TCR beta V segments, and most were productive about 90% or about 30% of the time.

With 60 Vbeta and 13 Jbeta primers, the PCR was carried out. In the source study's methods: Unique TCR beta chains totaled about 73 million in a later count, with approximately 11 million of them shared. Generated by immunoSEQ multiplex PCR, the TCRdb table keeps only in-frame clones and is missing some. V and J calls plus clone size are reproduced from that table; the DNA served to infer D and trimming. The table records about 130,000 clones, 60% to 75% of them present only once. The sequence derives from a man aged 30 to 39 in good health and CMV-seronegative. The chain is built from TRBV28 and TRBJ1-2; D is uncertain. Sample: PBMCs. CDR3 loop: CASSLNIYGYTF. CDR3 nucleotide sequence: TGTGCCAGCAGTTTAAACATCTATGGCTACACCTTC.